This T cell receptor beta chain was sequenced in a study of T-cell memory formation after mild COVID-19. Turning to the study itself: TCR clusters largely stayed donor specific.

CDR1 PRHDT and CDR2 FYEKMQ come from the germline V gene (reference sequence). There are 15 residues in the CDR3. Trimming cost V 5 bases and J 12 bases, with 23 bases left between them. As to this clonotype: The target antigen is unknown.

Study-level findings and limits: CD4+ contracting clones were found mainly in CM and EM, and CD8+ ones in EMRA.

In TCRdb, the 5' RACE reads were re-called with MiXCR into one record per CDR3 protein. The table lists roughly 600,000 distinct CDR3 sequences, approximately 18% of them singletons. Material for sequencing was PBMCs or a T cell subset sorted from them (not recorded which). The genes are TRBV13 and TRBJ2-1; perhaps D is TRBD1 or TRBD2 (7 bases each). The sequence came from an adult woman who had mild COVID-19 (a few samples of this study predate the infection). Cell type and time point are not known. CDR3 protein: CASSLEGGGRPGQFF. The CDR3 DNA follows: TGTGCCAGCAGCCTCGAGGGAGGGGGCCGGCCCGGGCAGTTCTTC.